This passage covers 18 T cell receptor beta chains from one sample sequenced in a study of T cells in Graves' hyperthyroidism and ophthalmopathy. Researchers amplified the TCR beta CDR3 regions from RNA transcripts. First-round RT-PCR of the TCR CDR3 relied on the HTBI primer set. One entry per CDR3 protein results from TCRdb running MiXCR on the multiplex PCR reads. In the table there are about 410,000 distinct CDR3 sequences, approximately 15% of which are singletons. Specimen: blood. The origin of the receptors is a man aged 18 to 30 with Graves' ophthalmopathy.

This clonotype was counted many times. The chain is built from TRBV4-1 and TRBJ2-5; TRBD1 might be the D (5 bases). Germline CDR1 and CDR2: MGHRA and YSYEKL. V lost 5 bases, J lost 2 bases, and 12 bases lay in between. This CDR3 is built from 14 residues. DNA of the CDR3: TGCGCCAGCAGCATTAGACAGTTTCAAGAGACCCAGTACTTC. Protein: CASSIRQFQETQYF.

In its sample, this clonotype was seen many times. V is TRBV6-2 or TRBV6-3 and J is TRBJ1-5, with 8 positions matching TRBD1. CDR3 length equals 15 residues. CDR1 and CDR2 (germline): MNHEY, SVGEGT. V shed 5 bases, J shed 7 bases, and the junction held 10 bases outside the gene matches. CDR3 amino acids: CASSDGRGLGQPQHF. The CDR3 DNA reads as TGTGCCAGCAGTGACGGCAGGGGGCTAGGACAGCCCCAGCATTTT.

This clonotype was observed many times. The chain carries TRBV6-1 and TRBJ2-1; 8 bases line up with TRBD1. V was pared by 5 bases and J by 3 bases, with 9 bases of the junction left unmatched. This CDR3 contains 16 residues. The germline gives CDR1 MNHNS, CDR2 SASEGT. The CDR3 coding sequence is TGTGCCAGCAGTCTCCGGGATGGACAGGGCTACAATGAGCAGTTCTTC. As protein: CASSLRDGQGYNEQFF.

As to this clonotype: With a much larger clone just one base away, this may be a read error. This chain joins TRBV2 and TRBJ1-3, with a possible D match to TRBD1 (6 bases). The CDR3 spans 13 residues. V shed 4 bases and J shed 4 bases, with 8 bases lying between them. Per germline, CDR1 SNHLY and CDR2 FYNNEI. The CDR3 DNA follows: TGTGCCAGCAGTGGGACAGTCGGAAACACCATATATTTT. This codes for CASSGTVGNTIYF.

This clonotype was recorded at least ten times. The chain combines TRBV11-3 with TRBJ1-2; D is possibly TRBD1 (6 bases). Germline-derived CDR1 and CDR2 are SGHNT and YENEEA. V was pared by 1 base and J by 1 base, with 19 bases between. The CDR3 loop spans 18 amino acids. The CDR3 spells CASSLARGGSWVNYGYTF. CDR3 sequence (DNA): TGTGCCAGCAGCTTAGCCAGGGGAGGCAGCTGGGTTAACTATGGCTACACCTTC.

This clonotype was seen many times. The chain combines TRBV24-1 with TRBJ2-5; TRBD1 matches 8 bases. CDR1 KGHDR and CDR2 SFDVKD come from the germline V gene. The V gene end was trimmed by 7 bases and the J gene end by 5 bases; junction bases not matched to a gene: 5. The length of the CDR3 is 13 residues. DNA of the CDR3: TGTGCCACCAGGGCAGGGGGCGGTGAGACCCAGTACTTC. It yields the protein CATRAGGGETQYF.

The V call is TRBV6-1, the J call TRBJ2-7; the D call may be TRBD1 or TRBD2 (5 bases each). CDR1 and CDR2 from the germline V gene are MNHNS and SASEGT. This CDR3 spans 14 amino acids. The V end was cut by 6 bases, the J end by 7 bases, with 19 bases between. This CDR3 reads CASSQVLGAEEQYF. The CDR3 DNA is TGTGCCAGCAGCCAAGTGCTCGGGGCGGAGGAGCAGTACTTC.

This clonotype has a count of ten or more. This chain joins TRBV6-1 and TRBJ2-7; D remains ambiguous. This CDR3 spans 14 amino acids. V lost 5 bases to trimming and J lost 7 bases, with 18 bases between them. Germline lookup yields CDR1 MNHNS and CDR2 SASEGT. This CDR3 is CASSIPTALEEQYF. CDR3 nucleotide sequence: TGTGCCAGCAGTATACCCACAGCTTTGGAGGAGCAGTACTTC.

This chain joins TRBV4-1 and TRBJ1-5, with 7 bases lining up with TRBD1. The germline CDR1 and CDR2 sequences are MGHRA and YSYEKL. V trimming: 6 bases; J trimming: 6 bases; junction bases outside the gene matches: 11. The CDR3 contains 15 residues. CDR3 in amino acids: CASSTGEFTGQPQHF. In nucleotides, the CDR3 is TGCGCCAGCAGTACAGGGGAATTTACCGGTCAGCCCCAGCATTTT.

This clonotype has at least ten counts. The chain carries TRBV2 and TRBJ2-1, with D uncertain. The CDR3 spans 13 residues. The V and J ends lost 4 bases and 6 bases respectively, with 10 bases between them. From germline, CDR1 is SNHLY and CDR2 FYNNEI. In nucleotides, the CDR3 is TGTGCCAGCAGTGCCCTCAGTGGCAATGAGCAGTTCTTC. Translated: CASSALSGNEQFF.

This clonotype occurred many times. An end of the junction differs from the germline gene, which may be a read error. The chain couples TRBV20-1 to TRBJ1-3; D is uncertain. This CDR3 is built from 14 residues. CDR1 DFQATT and CDR2 SNEGSKA come from the germline V gene (reference sequence). The CDR3 nucleotides read TGCAGCGCTAGTTTATGGGTCTCTGGAAACACCATATATTTT. Amino acid sequence: CSASLWVSGNTIYF.

This clonotype was seen a handful of times. The chain recombines TRBV11-2 with TRBJ2-3, with D perhaps matching TRBD1 or TRBD2 (5 bases each). Trimming stripped 5 bases from V and 6 bases from J, with 18 bases between. The CDR3 extends over 15 amino acids. Germline CDR1 and CDR2: SGHAT and FQNNGV. The CDR3 DNA follows: TGTGCCAGCAGCCCCGGGGCTAGTCACGTCGATACGCAGTATTTT. Residues: CASSPGASHVDTQYF.

The V and J genes are TRBV6-6 and TRBJ2-7, with D maybe TRBD1 (5 bases). The CDR3 covers 14 residues. V lost 0 bases and J 2 bases, leaving 8 bases between the germline ends. Per the germline V gene, CDR1 is MNHNY and CDR2 is SVGAGI (reference sequence). The chain's CDR3 is CASSYSGPPYEQYF. CDR3 sequence (DNA): TGTGCCAGCAGTTACTCGGGGCCCCCCTACGAGCAGTACTTC.

There are many counts of this clonotype. The V and J genes are TRBV20-1 and TRBJ2-5; TRBD1 is a possible D gene (5 bases). The CDR3 is 12 residues long. Trimming removed 6 bases from V and 5 bases from J, with 13 bases in between. Germline V lookup: CDR1 DFQATT, CDR2 SNEGSKA (reference sequence). CDR3 DNA sequence: TGCAGTGCAGGGGATGTAGCTGAGACCCAGTACTTC. This translates into CSAGDVAETQYF.

The rearrangement joins TRBV7-9 to TRBJ2-1; D could derive from TRBD1 or TRBD2 (5 bases each). The CDR3 totals 13 residues. CDR1 is SEHNR, CDR2 FQNEAQ, per germline (reference sequence). Trimming stripped 11 bases from V and 4 bases from J, with 15 bases between. In DNA form, the CDR3 reads TGTGCCCCCCGGGACGCAAGTTACAATGAGCAGTTCTTC. This translates into CAPRDASYNEQFF.

This chain connects TRBV7-9 to TRBJ2-3; 11 positions match TRBD2. CDR1 is SEHNR and CDR2 is FQNEAQ in the germline V gene (reference sequence). CDR3 size: 16 residues. V lost 2 bases to trimming and J lost 5 bases; unmatched junction nucleotides: 6. The CDR3: CASSLNSGRVGDTQYF. Written as DNA, the CDR3 is TGTGCCAGCAGCTTAAATAGCGGGAGGGTAGGAGATACGCAGTATTTT.

This clonotype was observed at least ten times. The chain links TRBV7-9 to TRBJ2-5; 8 bases are a match to TRBD1. The trim removed 4 bases at V and 13 bases at J, leaving 5 bases unmatched. Germline V gene data show CDR1 as SEHNR and CDR2 as FQNEAQ (reference sequence). There are 11 residues in the CDR3. DNA of the CDR3: TGTGCCAGCAGCTCTGCTGACAGGGGGTACTTC. As protein: CASSSADRGYF.

The sample holds many counts of this clonotype. The CDR3 sequence is CASSSAGRGVDGYTF. The CDR3 DNA reads TGTGCCAGCAGTTCGGCGGGTAGGGGGGTGGATGGCTACACCTTC. The V call is TRBV28, the J call TRBJ1-2; tentative D call: TRBD1 (6 bases). V was clipped by 4 bases and J by 6 bases, with 18 bases between them. The CDR3 is made up of 15 amino acids. Germline V lookup: CDR1 MDHEN, CDR2 SYDVKM.